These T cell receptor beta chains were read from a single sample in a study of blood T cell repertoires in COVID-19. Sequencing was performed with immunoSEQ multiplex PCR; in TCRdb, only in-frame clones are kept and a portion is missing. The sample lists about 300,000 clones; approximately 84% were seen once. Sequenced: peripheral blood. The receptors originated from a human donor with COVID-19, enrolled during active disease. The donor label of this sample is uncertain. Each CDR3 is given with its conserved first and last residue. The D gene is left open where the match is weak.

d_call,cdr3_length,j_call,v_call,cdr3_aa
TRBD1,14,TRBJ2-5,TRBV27,CASSRQGPAETQYF
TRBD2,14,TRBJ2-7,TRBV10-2,CASSPSGRASEQYF
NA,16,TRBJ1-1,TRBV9,CASSVGRAARRAEAFF
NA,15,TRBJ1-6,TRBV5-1,CASSLDRASNSPLHF
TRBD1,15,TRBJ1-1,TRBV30,CAYSATGVLYTEAFF
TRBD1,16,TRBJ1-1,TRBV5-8,CASSLATGGEGTEAFF
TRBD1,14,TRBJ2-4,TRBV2,CASESGTGKNIQYF
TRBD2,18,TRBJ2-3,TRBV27,CASSLSGLAGGRTDTQYF
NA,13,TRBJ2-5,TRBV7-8,CASSGRVKETQYF
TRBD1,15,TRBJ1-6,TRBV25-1,CASSEYGTGGSPLHF
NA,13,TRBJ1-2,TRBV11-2,CASSSFQGSGYTF
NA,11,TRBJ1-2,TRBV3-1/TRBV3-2,CASSQNGGYTF
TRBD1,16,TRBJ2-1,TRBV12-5,CASGSQQGSSYNEQFF
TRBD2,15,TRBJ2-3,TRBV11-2,CASSPGLAGAVTQYF
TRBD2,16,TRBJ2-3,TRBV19,CASSPLAGEGTDTQYF
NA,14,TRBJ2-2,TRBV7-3,CASSRQRNTGELFF
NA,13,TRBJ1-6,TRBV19,CASSIDGFSPLHF
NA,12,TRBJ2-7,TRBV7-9,CASSSQQFEQYF
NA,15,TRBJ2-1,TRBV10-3,CATATSLNLYNEQFF
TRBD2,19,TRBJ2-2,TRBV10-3,CAISESGLAGVGDTGELFF
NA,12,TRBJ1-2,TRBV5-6,CASSPDSYGYTF
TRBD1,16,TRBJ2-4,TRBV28,CASSTPTGTGASIQYF
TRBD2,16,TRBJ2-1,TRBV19,CASSMLGTRTVNEQFF
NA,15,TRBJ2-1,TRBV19,CASREHPRADNEQFF
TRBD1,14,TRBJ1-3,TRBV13,CASSLQDRSNTIYF
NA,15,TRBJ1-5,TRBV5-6,CASSLALGGSQPQHF
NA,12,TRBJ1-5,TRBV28,CATQVSDQPQHF
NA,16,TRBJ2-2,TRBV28,CASSWQGGVNTGELFF
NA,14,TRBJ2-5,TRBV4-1,CASSQEPRQETQYF
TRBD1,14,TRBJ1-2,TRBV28,CASRGQGVRYGYTF
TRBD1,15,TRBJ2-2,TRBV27,CASRLRDRGDGELFF
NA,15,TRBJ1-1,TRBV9,CASSTRGQPNTEAFF
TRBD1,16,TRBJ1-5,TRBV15,CATSRDRDRGGQPQHF
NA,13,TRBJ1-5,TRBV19,CASSTSSSQPQHF
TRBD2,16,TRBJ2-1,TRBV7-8,CASSYSSRGRSDEQFF
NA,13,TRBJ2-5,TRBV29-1,CSVEARVQETQYF
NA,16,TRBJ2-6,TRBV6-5,CASSYSTRPGANVLTF
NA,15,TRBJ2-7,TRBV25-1,CASSEYGAGNYEQYF
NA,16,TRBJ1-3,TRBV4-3,CASSQDRGALGNTIYF
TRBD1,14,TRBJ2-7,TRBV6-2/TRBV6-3,CASSDRGTEDEQYF
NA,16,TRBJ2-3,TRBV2,CASRSDRTPSTDTQYF
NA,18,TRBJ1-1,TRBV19,CASRREGPLRDMNTEAFF
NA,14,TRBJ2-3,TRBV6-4,CASSLEEGTDTQYF
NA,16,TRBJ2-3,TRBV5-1,CASSLPSLPSTDTQYF
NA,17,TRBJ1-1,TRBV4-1,CASSQMLAITLNTEAFF